This TCR beta chain was recovered during a study of high-grade serous ovarian cancer treatment subgroups. Across the study: Mean per sample: approximately 13,000 reads, several thousand unique TCR beta rearrangements.

Study conclusions and caveats: Clonal relatedness tracked neoantigen level, and by trend copy number and mutation load. These tumor repertoires lack spatial information from bulk sequencing. Repertoire similarity ranged roughly 0.1 to 0.79 between tumors of one patient.

Only in-frame clones appear in the TCRdb table, and some are missing; sequencing was by immunoSEQ multiplex PCR. This table has thousands of clones, 88% appearing once. The CDR3 totals 13 residues. Germline V CDR1 and CDR2: SEHNR, FQNEAQ (reference sequence). With 5 bases removed from V and 4 bases from J, the gap between germline ends came to 9 bases. Regarding this clone: Its antigen is currently unknown.

Tumor samples were obtained before definitive surgery or chemotherapy. This chain links TRBV7-9 with TRBJ1-3; D unresolved. The source is a human donor with high-grade serous ovarian cancer. Source material: tumor tissue. The CDR3 protein is CASSPYVGNTIYF. The CDR3 DNA reads as TGTGCCAGCAGCCCCTACGTGGGAAACACCATATATTTT. The full variable domain, its missing parts supplied by reference TRBV7-9 and TRBJ1-3, is DTGVSQNPRHKITKRGQNVTFRCDPISEHNRLYWYRQTLGQGPEFLTYFQNEAQLEKSRLLSDRFSAERPKGSFSTLEIQRTEQGDSAMYLCASSPYVGNTIYFGEGSWLTVV.